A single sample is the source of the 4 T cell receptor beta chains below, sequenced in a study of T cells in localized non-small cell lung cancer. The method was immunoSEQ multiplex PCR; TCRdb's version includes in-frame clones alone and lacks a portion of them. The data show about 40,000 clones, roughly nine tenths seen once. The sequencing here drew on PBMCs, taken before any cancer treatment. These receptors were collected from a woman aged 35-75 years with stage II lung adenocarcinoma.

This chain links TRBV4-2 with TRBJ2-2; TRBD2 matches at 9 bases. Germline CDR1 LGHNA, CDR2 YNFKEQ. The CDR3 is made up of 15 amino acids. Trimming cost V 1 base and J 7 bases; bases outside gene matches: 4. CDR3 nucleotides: TGTGCCAGCAGCCAAGTAGCGGGAGTGGGCGGGGAGCTGTTTTTT. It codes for CASSQVAGVGGELFF.

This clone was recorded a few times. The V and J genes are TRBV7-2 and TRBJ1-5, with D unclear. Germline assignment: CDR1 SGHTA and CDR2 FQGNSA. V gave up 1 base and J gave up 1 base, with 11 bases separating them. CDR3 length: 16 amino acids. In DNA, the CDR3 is TGTGCCAGCAGCTTAGTCCTATTTGGGAGCAATCAGCCCCAGCATTTT. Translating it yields CASSLVLFGSNQPQHF.

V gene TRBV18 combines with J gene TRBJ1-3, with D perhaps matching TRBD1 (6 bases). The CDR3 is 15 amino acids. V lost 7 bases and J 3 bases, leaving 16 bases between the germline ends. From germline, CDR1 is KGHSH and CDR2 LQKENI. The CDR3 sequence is CASFGTRADGNTIYF. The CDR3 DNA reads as TGTGCCAGCTTTGGGACAAGGGCCGATGGAAACACCATATATTTT.

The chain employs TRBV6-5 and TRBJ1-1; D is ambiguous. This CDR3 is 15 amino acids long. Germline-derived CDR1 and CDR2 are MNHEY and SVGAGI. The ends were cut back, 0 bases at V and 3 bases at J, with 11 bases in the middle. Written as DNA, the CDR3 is TGTGCCAGCAGTTACTCGGCGCGTGTGCACACTGAAGCTTTCTTT. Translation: CASSYSARVHTEAFF.